Each of the 5 T cell receptor beta chains below was sequenced from the same sample in a study of beta chain features in type 1 diabetes. General study results and limits: Patients with Type 1 diabetes showed moderately but significantly shorter TCRB CDR3s in all four CD4+ subsets.

Expressed TCRB transcripts were sequenced because the entire RNA isolate underwent reverse transcription. Here immunoSEQ multiplex PCR was the method, and the copy in TCRdb shows in-frame clones only, minus some. In the table there are 300,000 to 350,000 clones, approximately 12% of which are singletons. Antigens for these TCRs are unknown. The sample taken for sequencing was naive CD4+ T cells from blood. The receptors shown here come from a woman aged 18-29 years with type 1 diabetes.

The rearrangement joins TRBV30 to TRBJ2-7; perhaps TRBD1 as D (7 bases). Germline V lookup: CDR1 GTSNPN, CDR2 SVGIG (reference sequence). The CDR3 spans 13 residues. Trimming took off 3 bases at V and 6 bases at J, with 15 bases between the two ends. CDR3 DNA sequence: TGTGCCTGGAGCTCGACAGGGACTGCCGAGCAGTACTTC. This sequence encodes CAWSSTGTAEQYF. Together with reference TRBV30 and TRBJ2-7, the CDR3 gives the full variable domain: SQTIHQWPATLVQPVGSPLSLECTVEGTSNPNLYWYRQAAGRGLQLLFYSVGIGQISSEVPQNLSASRPQDRQFILSSKKLLLSDSGFYLCAWSSTGTAEQYFGPGTRLTVT.

J is TRBJ2-5 and V is TRBV7-2; 8 bases line up with TRBD1. Germline V gene sequence: CDR1 SGHTA, CDR2 FQGNSA. J was trimmed by 5 bases and V by 1 base; bases with no gene match: 6. This CDR3 region has 15 residues. The CDR3 reads CASSLGRGLRETQYF. The DNA of the CDR3 is TGTGCCAGCAGCTTAGGCAGGGGGCTACGGGAGACCCAGTACTTC.

This clone has only a few counts. This chain links TRBV21-1 with TRBJ2-1; the D call TRBD2 from the table was never checked on the DNA. TRBV21-1 is a listed pseudogene. CDR3 size: 14 residues. The CDR3 region is CASLREALGDEQFF. For the CDR3, the DNA is TGTGCCAGCCTGCGGGAGGCTCTTGGGGATGAGCAGTTCTTC.

The chain has TRBV4-1 and TRBJ2-3, with D tentatively TRBD2 (5 bases). Trimming took 3 bases from V and 0 from J, leaving 10 bases between them. The CDR3 sequence is 15 residues long. CDR1 and CDR2 from the germline V gene are MGHRA and YSYEKL. CDR3 loop: CASSHTGKSTDTQYF. The CDR3 DNA follows: TGCGCCAGCAGCCACACGGGGAAAAGCACAGATACGCAGTATTTT.

The sample holds a few counts of this clone. The V gene is TRBV14, the J gene TRBJ2-2, with D possibly matching TRBD2 (6 bases). With 3 bases removed from V and 6 bases from J, the gap between germline ends came to 17 bases. Germline CDR1 SGHDN, CDR2 FVKESK. This CDR3 comprises 16 residues. The CDR3 DNA is TGTGCCAGCAGCCAGATTTACGGGACTTTTGCCGGGGAGCTGTTTTTT. This translates into CASSQIYGTFAGELFF.